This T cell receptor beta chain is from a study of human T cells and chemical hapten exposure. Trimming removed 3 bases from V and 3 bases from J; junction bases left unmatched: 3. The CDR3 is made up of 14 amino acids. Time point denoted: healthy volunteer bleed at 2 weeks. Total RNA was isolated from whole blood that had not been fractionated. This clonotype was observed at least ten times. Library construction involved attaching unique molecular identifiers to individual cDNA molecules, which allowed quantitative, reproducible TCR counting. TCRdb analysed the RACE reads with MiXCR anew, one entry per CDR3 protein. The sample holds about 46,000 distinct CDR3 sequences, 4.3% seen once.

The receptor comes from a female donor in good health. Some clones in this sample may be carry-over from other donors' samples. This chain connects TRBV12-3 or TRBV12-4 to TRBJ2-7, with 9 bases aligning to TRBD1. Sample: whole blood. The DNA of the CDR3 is TGTGCCAGCAGTTTTCTGGGACAGGGCTACGAGCAGTACTTC. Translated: CASSFLGQGYEQYF.